The source of this T cell receptor beta chain is a study of blood T cell repertoires in COVID-19 (dated by TCRdb to 2018 to 2020). At the level of the whole study: Collaborator samples came from the United States, Italy and Spain and covered acute and convalescent phases of COVID-19. The material from the prospective study consisted of cDNA or gDNA derived from T cells, B-cell-depleted T cells, or PBMCs. The dataset comprised deeply sampled blood TCRbeta repertoires from subjects exposed to, actively infected with, or recovered from COVID-19. The repertoires were made available in a free public database intended to serve as a resource for research on the immune response to SARS-CoV-2. The samples were drawn from two sources: the first 160 participants of the ongoing ImmuneRACE study, and approximately 1,300 subjects contributed by 6 global collaborators. Sample metadata almost always included a de-identified subject ID, COVID-19 status, age in years and sex. Where HLA class I and class II types were available, the types were taken from metadata supplied by the sample provider, not from assay-based typing.

Points on this clone: It lacks a known antigen. Base qualities are not provided; no much larger clone lies one nucleotide away.

Trimming takes 0 bases from V and 3 bases from J, and the germline ends sit 6 bases apart. Looking up the germline V gene (reference sequence) yields CDR1 SGHNT and CDR2 YYREEE. The CDR3 contains 13 residues, cysteine and phenylalanine counted. Of all the DNA, just the CDR3 is kept, 39 bases in frame from base 1. The collaborating institutions used their own protocols to collect whole blood in K2EDTA tubes. For TCRbeta analysis, collaborator samples were shipped as frozen whole blood, as isolated PBMCs, or as DNA extracted from either sample type. Broader findings and caveats from the paper: The quantity of clinical and demographic metadata differed by source and by participant and was supplied without curation.

The immunoSEQ Assay, a bias-controlled multiplex PCR, was used to amplify TCRbeta CDR3 regions from genomic DNA. The authors' analysis ran thus. The number of nucleated cells in each sample was estimated by amplification of reference gene primers within the assay. Sequence reads were collapsed and filtered to measure the absolute abundance of every unique TCRbeta CDR3 rearrangement. For each sample, productive Simpson clonality was calculated as the square root of Simpson's diversity index across productive rearrangements. This immuneACCESS table, as held by TCRdb, lists in-frame sequences with V and J called but not all clones. Of the missing ones, under half trace to an unresolved V gene in checked studies; the others have no known cause. V and J calls and clone size are given by that table; D and trimming were obtained from the DNA. Across this sample there are roughly 280,000 clones, with approximately 81% seen only once. The ten top clones hold 4.2% of the sample.

The V gene is TRBV5-4 and the J gene is TRBJ1-1, with no confident D gene call. The source is a man aged 55 to 70 with acute or convalescent COVID-19. The sample comprised peripheral blood. The sequenced DNA is TGTGCCAGCAGCTTGGAGAGGGACACTGAAGCTTTCTTT. It translates to CASSLERDTEAFF.